One and the same sample provided the 3 T cell receptor beta chains below, sequenced in a study of blood T cell repertoires in COVID-19. TCRdb keeps only in-frame clones here, not all; method: immunoSEQ multiplex PCR. This table holds some 180,000 clones, over 80% found once. Sequenced: peripheral blood. These receptors all stem from a woman in her sixties with COVID-19, enrolled during active disease.

Remarks on this clone: The sample contains more than one DNA sequence encoding this CDR3. V is TRBV19 and J is TRBJ2-5; 9 positions match TRBD1. Trimming removed 8 bases from V and 2 bases from J; junction bases left unmatched: 3. The CDR3 spans 13 residues. Germline V gene lookup returns CDR1 LNHDA and CDR2 SQIVND (reference sequence). CDR3 DNA: TGTGCCAGTCGTGACAGGGGGCAAGAGACCCAGTACTTC. Translation gives CASRDRGQETQYF.

The chain uses TRBV7-2 and TRBJ2-3; 10 nucleotides line up with TRBD2. V dropped 2 bases and J dropped 7; count of bases not matched to a gene: 6. The CDR3 totals 15 residues. Germline V gene lookup returns CDR1 SGHTA and CDR2 FQGNSA. Written as DNA, the CDR3 is TGTGCCAGCAGCTTAAGGGCTAGCGGGAGCCATACGCAGTATTTT. It translates to CASSLRASGSHTQYF.

To note about this clone: A read error may account for a junction end that differs from germline. V and J are TRBV28 and TRBJ1-6; unclear D gene. The CDR3 totals 14 residues. Germline V gives CDR1 MDHEN, CDR2 SYDVKM. CDR3 loop: CASSLTWGGSPLHF. The CDR3 region has the DNA TGTGCCAGCAGTTTAACGTGGGGAGGTTCACCCCTCCATTTT.